The entry below describes one T cell receptor beta chain. Its antigen is not known. The sample originates from a study of T cell responses to AZD1222 COVID-19 vaccine. The germline V gene encodes CDR1 SGHTA and CDR2 FQGNSA. Trimming pared 3 bases from V and 4 bases from J, leaving 7 bases between. This CDR3 has 12 residues. Findings of the study overall: Donor demographics were predominantly white British with a female majority; clonal diversity may be underestimated.

Clones were sequenced by immunoSEQ multiplex PCR, and TCRdb holds only the in-frame ones, with some missing. This table holds about 120,000 clones, roughly 92% found once. The V and J genes are TRBV7-2 and TRBJ2-7, with D perhaps matching TRBD2 (5 bases). The specimen was peripheral blood, collected on day 0 of AZD1222 vaccination. This clonotype originated in an adult in good health. The chain's CDR3 is CASSFPGYEQYF. CDR3 bases: TGTGCCAGCAGCTTCCCGGGGTACGAGCAGTACTTC.